One and the same sample provided the 22 T cell receptor beta chains below, sequenced in a study of lymphopenia after photon versus proton radiotherapy. Here immunoSEQ multiplex PCR was the method, and the copy in TCRdb shows in-frame clones only, minus some. This sample yields roughly 57,000 clones, of which about four fifths are seen a single time; 29% belongs to the top ten. Source: peripheral blood, taken from a patient treated with photon-based radiotherapy. These receptor sequences come from a man between 50 and 59 years old with gastric cancer.

This chain joins TRBV6-1 and TRBJ2-1, with D possibly TRBD1 on 5 matching bases. The V gene lost 2 bases and the J gene lost 6 bases, with 11 bases spanning the gap. Germline-derived CDR1 and CDR2 are MNHNS and SASEGT. CDR3 length: 14 residues. CDR3 in DNA: TGTGCCAGCAGTGAAAGGGGCTGGGTCAATGAGCAGTTCTTC. As protein: CASSERGWVNEQFF.

This clone was recorded a few times. The V call is TRBV27, the J call TRBJ1-1, with TRBD1 matching 7 bases. Per the germline V gene, CDR1 is MNHEY and CDR2 is SMNVEV (reference sequence). J gave up 2 bases and V 5 bases, and 8 bases lay outside the gene matches. The CDR3 has 15 amino acids. The DNA of the CDR3 is TGTGCCAGCAGTATACAGGGGAATTTTAACACTGAAGCTTTCTTT. Translating gives CASSIQGNFNTEAFF.

This clone was detected only a few times. DNA for the CDR3: TGTGCCAGCAGCTTAGCGGCGGGCTTGTACGGCTACACCTTC. Translating it yields CASSLAAGLYGYTF. The V call is TRBV7-9, the J call TRBJ1-2; D gene ambiguous. Trimming left V 0 bases short and J 8 bases short, with 13 bases between. This CDR3 has 14 amino acids. Germline loops: CDR1 SEHNR, CDR2 FQNEAQ (reference sequence). Full variable domain (rest looked up from reference TRBV7-9 and TRBJ1-2): DTGVSQNPRHKITKRGQNVTFRCDPISEHNRLYWYRQTLGQGPEFLTYFQNEAQLEKSRLLSDRFSAERPKGSFSTLEIQRTEQGDSAMYLCASSLAAGLYGYTFGSGTRLTVV.

This sequence joins TRBV11-2 and TRBJ2-2; 9 bases are a match to TRBD1. V lost 5 bases to trimming and J lost 5 bases; unmatched junction nucleotides: 6. Germline V gene sequence: CDR1 SGHAT, CDR2 FQNNGV. The CDR3 is 15 amino acids. The DNA of the CDR3 is TGTGCCAGCAGCGCCGGGACAGGGAGGACCGGGGAGCTGTTTTTT. As protein: CASSAGTGRTGELFF.

This clone was observed a handful of times. This sequence joins TRBV2 and TRBJ1-1; a possible D gene is TRBD1 (6 bases). The length of the CDR3 is 16 residues. The germline V and J ends were trimmed by 6 bases and 4 bases, with 21 bases remaining between them. Germline values: CDR1 SNHLY, CDR2 FYNNEI. Here the CDR3 DNA reads TGTGCCAGCAGCGGCCCCCGACAGGACGGGGGCACTGAAGCTTTCTTT. This gives the protein CASSGPRQDGGTEAFF.

The chain employs TRBV20-1 and TRBJ2-5; possibly TRBD2 for D (5 bases). Germline V CDR1 and CDR2: DFQATT, SNEGSKA (reference sequence). Trimming took off 1 base at V and 5 bases at J, with 5 bases between the two ends. The length of the CDR3 is 11 residues. The CDR3 region has the DNA TGCAGTGCTAGAGGGGAGGAGACCCAGTACTTC. Amino acid sequence: CSARGEETQYF.

This sequence joins TRBV15 and TRBJ2-7, with D possibly TRBD1 on 6 matching bases. The germline gives CDR1 LNHNV, CDR2 YYDKDF (reference sequence). The germline V and J ends were trimmed by 4 bases and 0 bases, with 16 bases remaining between them. The CDR3 is 16 amino acids. CDR3 protein: CATSTLHQGSSYEQYF. CDR3 coding DNA: TGTGCCACCAGCACCCTCCACCAGGGGAGCTCCTACGAGCAGTACTTC.

The CDR3 here is CASSWTSGTSSYEQYF. CDR3 nucleotides: TGTGCCAGCAGCTGGACTAGCGGGACAAGCTCCTACGAGCAGTACTTC. The chain uses TRBV7-8 and TRBJ2-7, with TRBD2 identical over 12 bases. The ends lost 4 bases at V and 0 bases at J; junction bases unmatched: 4. The germline V gene encodes CDR1 SGHVS and CDR2 FQNEAQ. The CDR3 spans 16 residues.

The rearrangement joins TRBV6-6 to TRBJ2-7; D unclear. V was clipped by 0 bases and J by 3 bases, with 9 bases between them. Germline assignment: CDR1 MNHNY and CDR2 SVGAGI (reference sequence). This CDR3 spans 14 amino acids. Here the CDR3 DNA reads TGTGCCAGCAGTTACTCGGGCGGTGTCTACGAGCAGTACTTC. This translates into CASSYSGGVYEQYF.

This chain links TRBV18 with TRBJ1-5; tentative D call: TRBD1 (6 bases). V was trimmed by 6 bases and J by 0 bases, leaving 24 bases between them. CDR3 length: 19 amino acids. Germline CDR1 reads KGHSH; CDR2 reads LQKENI. Here the CDR3 DNA reads TGTGCCAGCTCCCGAAGCTATTTAGGGGGGGACAATAGCAATCAGCCCCAGCATTTT. This gives the protein CASSRSYLGGDNSNQPQHF.

CDR3 sequence (DNA): TGTGCCTGGAGTGTAATTAGGGTCACCGGGGAGCTGTTTTTT. Protein product: CAWSVIRVTGELFF. The chain is built from TRBV30 and TRBJ2-2; D is unresolved. The CDR3 has 14 residues. V was shortened by 0 bases and J by 4 bases, with 9 bases between the two germline ends. CDR1 and CDR2 (germline): GTSNPN, SVGIG (reference sequence).

The chain recombines TRBV6-4 with TRBJ2-6; 8 bases fit TRBD1. Germline loops: CDR1 MRHNA, CDR2 SNTAGT. The V gene end was trimmed by 7 bases and the J gene end by 0 bases; junction bases not matched to a gene: 8. CDR3 length: 17 residues. This CDR3 reads CASTDGQGFSGANVLTF. For the CDR3, the DNA is TGTGCCAGCACCGACGGACAGGGCTTCTCTGGGGCCAACGTCCTGACTTTC.

The chain combines TRBV6-5 with TRBJ2-2; D uncertain. CDR1 MNHEY and CDR2 SVGAGI come from the germline V gene. V lost 6 bases to trimming and J lost 4 bases, with 15 bases between them. The CDR3 is 15 amino acids. The CDR3: CASRATLTSTGELFF. The CDR3 nucleotides read TGTGCCAGCAGGGCGACACTGACGAGCACCGGGGAGCTGTTTTTT.

The genes are TRBV6-6 and TRBJ2-1; D may be TRBD1 (6 bases). Germline assignment: CDR1 MNHNY and CDR2 SVGAGI (reference sequence). Trimming pared 1 base from V and 7 bases from J, leaving 14 bases between. There are 15 residues in the CDR3. Written as DNA, the CDR3 is TGTGCCAGCAGTTACTTATTACAACAGGGTAATGAGCAGTTCTTC. Residues: CASSYLLQQGNEQFF.

The gene calls are TRBV7-2 and TRBJ1-5, with a weak D call TRBD1 (5 bases). V lost 4 bases and J lost 0, with 10 bases in between. Per the germline V gene, CDR1 is SGHTA and CDR2 is FQGNSA. The CDR3 is made up of 15 amino acids. CDR3 nucleotides: TGTGCCAGCAGCTGGGGGAGGGGTAGCAATCAGCCCCAGCATTTT. As protein: CASSWGRGSNQPQHF. The variable domain in full, with the rest retrieved from reference TRBV7-2 and TRBJ1-5, is GAGVSQSPSNKVTEKGKDVELRCDPISGHTALYWYRQSLGQGLEFLIYFQGNSAPDKSGLPSDRFSAERTGGSVSTLTIQRTQQEDSAVYLCASSWGRGSNQPQHFGDGTRLSIL.

This clone is a singleton in its sample. CDR3 sequence (DNA): TGTGCCAGCAGTGAAATAGGGACGGCATTGAGGGGGCCCCAGCATTTT. As protein: CASSEIGTALRGPQHF. V gene TRBV2 combines with J gene TRBJ1-5; possibly TRBD1 for D (5 bases). The CDR3 spans 16 residues. Per the germline V gene, CDR1 is SNHLY and CDR2 is FYNNEI. Trimming pared 2 bases from V and 9 bases from J, leaving 20 bases between.

This clone showed up just a few times. The chain joins TRBV30 to TRBJ1-2; weak D call: TRBD1 (5 bases). CDR1 and CDR2 from the germline V gene are GTSNPN and SVGIG (reference sequence). V was trimmed by 2 bases and J by 4 bases, leaving 23 bases between them. The CDR3 extends over 17 amino acids. Written as DNA, the CDR3 is TGTGCCTGGAGTTCACCGGGACTCCGGGGCGTGCGCTATGGCTACACCTTC. Its protein product is CAWSSPGLRGVRYGYTF.

The chain joins TRBV18 to TRBJ2-6; D is unresolved. V was pared by 0 bases and J by 4 bases, with 10 bases between. Germline-derived CDR1 and CDR2 are KGHSH and LQKENI. The CDR3 is 16 residues long. The chain's CDR3 is CASSPPGSEGANVLTF. CDR3 DNA sequence: TGTGCCAGCTCACCACCCGGGTCAGAGGGGGCCAACGTCCTGACTTTC.

This chain links TRBV28 with TRBJ1-3; a weak D match, TRBD1 (5 bases). V was clipped by 5 bases and J by 2 bases, with 13 bases between them. This CDR3 region has 15 residues. Germline V gives CDR1 MDHEN, CDR2 SYDVKM. CDR3 coding DNA: TGTGCCAGCAGTCCCATTGGGGGGGCTGGAAACACCATATATTTT. It codes for CASSPIGGAGNTIYF.

V is TRBV7-2 and J is TRBJ2-2; no reliable D call. Between the trimmed V and J ends, which lost 1 base and 4 bases, there was a span of 7 bases. The length of the CDR3 is 14 residues. Per germline, CDR1 SGHTA and CDR2 FQGNSA. In DNA form, the CDR3 reads TGTGCCAGCAGCTTAGAGGGCGGCACCGGGGAGCTGTTTTTT. Amino acid sequence: CASSLEGGTGELFF.

This clone was seen only a few times. This sequence joins TRBV19 and TRBJ1-1; tentative D call: TRBD1 (6 bases). With 7 bases removed from V and 1 base from J, the gap between germline ends came to 16 bases. Looked up from germline, CDR1 is LNHDA and CDR2 is SQIVND (reference sequence). The CDR3 consists of 15 residues. The CDR3 is CASTRRPGQNTEAFF. The DNA for the CDR3 is TGTGCCAGTACCCGGCGCCCGGGACAGAACACTGAAGCTTTCTTT.

This clone was seen a few times. The chain has TRBV6-1 and TRBJ2-7, with D maybe TRBD1 (8 bases). V gave up 0 bases and J gave up 6 bases, with 21 bases separating them. The CDR3 runs to 17 residues. CDR1 and CDR2 from the germline V gene are MNHNS and SASEGT. CDR3 residues: CASSEAVGQGGVGEQYF. The CDR3 region has the DNA TGTGCCAGCAGTGAAGCCGTTGGACAGGGAGGGGTGGGCGAGCAGTACTTC.